Listed below are T cell receptor beta chains from one sample, sequenced in a study of cytomegalovirus exposure and HLA in healthy donors. Sequenced by immunoSEQ multiplex PCR; TCRdb stores in-frame clones only, minus some. The sample gives 210,000 or so clones, 70% to 80% of which show up once; around 0.2% is in the top ten. The sample consisted of PBMCs. The receptors were sampled from a girl between 2 and 10 years old in good health and CMV-seronegative. The CDR3 runs from the conserved cysteine through the conserved F or W. Each record gives: V gene, J gene, clone size, CDR3 length, D gene, CDR3 DNA, CDR3 protein. A D gene is named only where the DNA matches it firmly. The size field is filled for only some rows; it gives once, few, many or a size class.

TRBV30	TRBJ2-5	NA	11	NA	TGTGCCTGGAAGGAGTTTGGGACCCAGTACTTC	CAWKEFGTQYF
TRBV2	TRBJ1-4	once	14	TRBD1	TGTGCCAGCAGGGGACAGTTACTTAATGAAAAACTGTTTTTT	CASRGQLLNEKLFF
TRBV30	TRBJ2-7	once	17	TRBD2	TGTGCCTGGAGGGGAGGAACGGGACTAGCGTCTAGGTACGAGCAGTACTTC	CAWRGGTGLASRYEQYF
TRBV4-1	TRBJ2-3	NA	15	NA	TGCGCCAGCAGCCAAAGCGGGCCCTTATCCGATACGCAGTATTTT	CASSQSGPLSDTQYF
TRBV18	TRBJ1-2	NA	14	TRBD1	TGTGCCAGCTCACCCGGACAGGGGATGGGTGGCTACACCTTC	CASSPGQGMGGYTF
TRBV27	TRBJ2-1	NA	14	TRBD2	TGTGCCAGCCTGGGACTAGCGGGAAGGAATGAGCAGTTCTTC	CASLGLAGRNEQFF
TRBV30	TRBJ1-6	NA	17	NA	TGTGCCTGGAGTCGGACCGCGGGAAGCTCCTATAATTCACCCCTCCACTTT	CAWSRTAGSSYNSPLHF
TRBV5-1	TRBJ2-1	NA	16	NA	TGCGCCAGCAGCCTGCCGCTAGCGCGCTCCTACAATGAGCAGTTCTTC	CASSLPLARSYNEQFF
TRBV6-1	TRBJ2-3	NA	15	TRBD2	TGTGCCAGCAGTGAACTAGCGGGAGGGCCAGATACGCAGTATTTT	CASSELAGGPDTQYF
TRBV2	TRBJ2-1	few	15	NA	TGTGCCAGCAGCCGCGGGGCTTCGGCTTACAATGAGCAGTTCTTC	CASSRGASAYNEQFF
TRBV5-4	TRBJ2-5	NA	14	TRBD2	TGTGCCACGTCTACTAGCGGGCGGGGAGAGACCCAGTACTTC	CATSTSGRGETQYF
TRBV6-6	TRBJ1-2	NA	15	TRBD1	TGTGCCAGCAGTTACTACAGGGGCCATACCTATGGCTACACCTTC	CASSYYRGHTYGYTF
TRBV9	TRBJ2-2	NA	14	NA	TGTGCCAGCAGCGTGGGCTACAGCACCGGGGAGCTGTTTTTT	CASSVGYSTGELFF
TRBV30	TRBJ2-7	once	14	TRBD2	TGTGCCTGGAGGCGGGGGGGGACGTCCTACGAGCAGTACTTC	CAWRRGGTSYEQYF
TRBV6-1	TRBJ2-3	NA	14	TRBD1	TGTGCCAGCAGGGAACAGGGGTCCACAGATACGCAGTATTTT	CASREQGSTDTQYF
TRBV18	TRBJ1-3	NA	13	NA	TGTGCCAGCTCAACAGGGCTTGGAAACACCATATATTTT	CASSTGLGNTIYF
TRBV7-9	TRBJ2-1	NA	12	NA	TGTTCCAGCAGCTTAGTCGGGAATGAGCAGTTCTTC	CSSSLVGNEQFF
TRBV6-5	TRBJ1-4	NA	15	NA	TGTGCCAGCGGGAGGGACCCCGCAACTAATGAAAAACTGTTTTTT	CASGRDPATNEKLFF
TRBV5-1	TRBJ1-1	NA	14	TRBD1	TGCGCCAGCAGCGGGGGACAGGCAAACACTGAAGCTTTCTTT	CASSGGQANTEAFF
TRBV25-1	TRBJ1-3	once	16	TRBD1	TGTGCCAGCAGTGCCCCGACAGGGAAGTCTGGAAACACCATATATTTT	CASSAPTGKSGNTIYF
TRBV30	TRBJ1-1	few	11	NA	TGTGCCAGCCATAGGAACACTGAAGCTTTCTTT	CASHRNTEAFF
TRBV5-1	TRBJ2-3	NA	15	TRBD1	TGCGCCAGCGGTCGGCCGGGACAGAGCACAGATACGCAGTATTTT	CASGRPGQSTDTQYF
TRBV10-1	TRBJ2-1	few	15	NA	TGCGCCAGCAGTGAAACGGGGGTTACCTACAATGAGCAGTTCTTC	CASSETGVTYNEQFF
TRBV13	TRBJ1-2	NA	14	NA	TGTGCCAGCAGCGTAACAGGGACACCCCATGGCTACACCTTC	CASSVTGTPHGYTF
TRBV5-1	TRBJ1-1	NA	14	NA	TGCGCCAGCCGGGTGATAGGGGGTAACACTGAAGCTTTCTTT	CASRVIGGNTEAFF
TRBV6-5	TRBJ1-2	NA	14	TRBD1	TGTGCCAGCAGAGGTGCCCCGGACAGGGATGGCTACACCTTC	CASRGAPDRDGYTF
TRBV6-5	TRBJ1-1	once	15	NA	TGTGCCAGCAGCCTCACCTTGGGGGGAGGCACTGAAGCTTTCTTT	CASSLTLGGGTEAFF
TRBV6-5	TRBJ2-7	NA	15	TRBD1	TGTGCCAGCCGTTTCGGCCTGGGACAGGGAGACGAGCAGTACTTC	CASRFGLGQGDEQYF
TRBV4-1	TRBJ1-3	NA	17	NA	TGCGCCAGCAGCCAAGAACTTGGGCAGGGGATAAGAAACACCATATATTTT	CASSQELGQGIRNTIYF
TRBV6-1	TRBJ2-7	NA	14	NA	TGTGCCACAGATAGGTCTAGCCGGTCCTACGAGCAGTACTTC	CATDRSSRSYEQYF
TRBV7-9	TRBJ1-2	NA	14	NA	TGTGCCAGCAGCTTCCACAGATCTTTCTATGGCTACACCTTC	CASSFHRSFYGYTF
TRBV29-1	TRBJ1-2	NA	16	TRBD1	TGCAGCGTTACCCTACCGAGGGGGCGTCCTAACTATGGCTACACCTTC	CSVTLPRGRPNYGYTF
TRBV25-1	TRBJ1-2	NA	12	NA	TGTGCCAGCAAATGGCAGGGCGGCGGCTACACCTTC	CASKWQGGGYTF
TRBV19	TRBJ1-4	NA	17	NA	TGTGCCAGTAGTTTTTCGTACTGGACAGCAACTAATGAAAAACTGTTTTTT	CASSFSYWTATNEKLFF
TRBV5-1	TRBJ1-1	NA	14	TRBD1	TGCGCCAGCAGCCAGGGACAGGAGAACGCTGAAGCTTTCTTT	CASSQGQENAEAFF
TRBV30	TRBJ1-4	few	13	TRBD1	TGTGCCTGGGGGGGGACAGGGGGCGAAAAACTGTTTTTT	CAWGGTGGEKLFF
TRBV9	TRBJ2-6	NA	17	NA	TGTGCCAGCACCAAGACAGACTCTCCCTCTGGGGCCAACGTCCTGACTTTC	CASTKTDSPSGANVLTF